The clone carrying this T cell receptor (beta chain) was observed a single time. The antigen is not known. This sample stems from a study of shared clonotypes between healthy human individuals. Whole-study findings and limits: Lower generation probabilities were found for non-shared clonotypes than for those shared by all four donors.

Replicate PCRs for sorted subsets used 200 ng DNA; this equaled 25,000 to 30,000 T cell genomes. Sequencing was performed with immunoSEQ multiplex PCR; in TCRdb, only in-frame clones are kept and a portion is missing. The sample yields some 2 million clones, approximately 94% seen once. The naive CD8 fraction comprised CD45RO-negative cells positively selected for CCR7 and excluded terminally differentiated effector memory CD45RA+ cells. The J segment lost 10 bases and the V segment lost 6 bases, leaving 14 bases of the junction unmatched. CDR1 and CDR2 (germline): MNHEY, SMNVEV (reference sequence). The CDR3 runs 16 residues.

The sequence was obtained from a man aged 18 to 29 in good health. The V gene is TRBV27, the J gene TRBJ1-6; 8 bases fit TRBD1. The specimen was naive CD8+ T cells sorted from blood. The CDR3 here is CASSSGAGQGASPLHF. The CDR3 DNA reads TGTGCCAGCAGCTCCGGGGCGGGGCAGGGGGCCTCACCCCTCCACTTT.